A single T cell receptor (beta chain) is shown here with its context. The sample originates from a study of blood T cell repertoires in COVID-19. Overall study context: The origin of the acute and convalescent COVID-19 samples was the United States, Italy and Spain. From T cells, B-cell-depleted T cells, or PBMCs came the material, which was cDNA or gDNA.

There are 12 residues in the CDR3. Unmatched junction bases numbered 5, after V lost 8 bases and J lost 5 bases. Original analysis: Researchers report that nucleated cell counts were estimated from reference gene primer amplification. Repertoires were generated with immunoSEQ multiplex PCR, while TCRdb's copy carries only in-frame clones and drops some. The DNA gave D and trimming, while V, J and clone size come from that table. Of about 200,000 clones listed, around 86% are singletons. The V gene is TRBV12-3 or TRBV12-4, the J gene TRBJ2-7, with 8 bases identical to TRBD2. The TCR originated in a man in his 60s with acute or convalescent COVID-19. Sequences were obtained from peripheral blood. The chain's CDR3 is CASGTSLNEQYF. The CDR3, as DNA: TGTGCCAGCGGGACTAGTTTGAACGAGCAGTACTTC.